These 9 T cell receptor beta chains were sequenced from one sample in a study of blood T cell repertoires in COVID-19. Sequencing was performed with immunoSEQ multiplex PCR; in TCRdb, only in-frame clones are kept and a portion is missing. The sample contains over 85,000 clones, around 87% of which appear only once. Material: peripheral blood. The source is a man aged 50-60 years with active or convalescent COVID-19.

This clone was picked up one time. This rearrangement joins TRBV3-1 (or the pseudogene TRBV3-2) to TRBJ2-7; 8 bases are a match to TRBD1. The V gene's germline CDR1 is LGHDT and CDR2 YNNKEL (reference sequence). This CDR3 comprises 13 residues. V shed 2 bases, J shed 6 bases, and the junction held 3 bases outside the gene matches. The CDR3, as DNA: TGTGCCAGCAGCCAACAGGGGGCCGTCGAGCAGTACTTC. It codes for CASSQQGAVEQYF.

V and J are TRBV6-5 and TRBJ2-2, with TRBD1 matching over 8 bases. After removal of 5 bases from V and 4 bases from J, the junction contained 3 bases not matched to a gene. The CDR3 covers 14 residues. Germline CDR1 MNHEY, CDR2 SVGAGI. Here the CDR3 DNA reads TGTGCCAGCAGTCCCAGGGGGCCCACCGGGGAGCTGTTTTTT. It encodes CASSPRGPTGELFF.

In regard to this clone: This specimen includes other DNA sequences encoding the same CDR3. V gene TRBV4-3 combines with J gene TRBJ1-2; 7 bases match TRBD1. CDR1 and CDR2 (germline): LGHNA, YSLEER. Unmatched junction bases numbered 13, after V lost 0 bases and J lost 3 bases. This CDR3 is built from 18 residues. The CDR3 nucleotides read TGCGCCAGCAGCCAAGAACCCCATCGTATAGGGGGCGACTATGGCTACACCTTC. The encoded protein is CASSQEPHRIGGDYGYTF.

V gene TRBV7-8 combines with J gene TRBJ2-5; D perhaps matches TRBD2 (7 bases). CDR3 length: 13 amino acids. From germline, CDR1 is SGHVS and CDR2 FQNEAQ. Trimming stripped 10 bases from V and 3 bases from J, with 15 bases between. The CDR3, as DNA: TGTGCCAATTCCGGGGGGCCTAAAGAGACCCAGTACTTC. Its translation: CANSGGPKETQYF.

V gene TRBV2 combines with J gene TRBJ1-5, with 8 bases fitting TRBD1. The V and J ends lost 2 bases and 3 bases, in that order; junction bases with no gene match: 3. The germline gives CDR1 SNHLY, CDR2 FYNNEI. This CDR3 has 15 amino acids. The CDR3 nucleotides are TGTGCCAGCAGTGAACAGGGGGCGCTCAATCAGCCCCAGCATTTT. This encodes CASSEQGALNQPQHF.

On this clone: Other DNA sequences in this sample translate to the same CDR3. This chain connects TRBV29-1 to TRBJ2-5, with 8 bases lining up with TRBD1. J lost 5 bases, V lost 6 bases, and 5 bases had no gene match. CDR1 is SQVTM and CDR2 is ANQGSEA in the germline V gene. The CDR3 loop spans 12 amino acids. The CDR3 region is CSVRTGPETQYF. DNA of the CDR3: TGCAGCGTCCGGACAGGGCCGGAGACCCAGTACTTC. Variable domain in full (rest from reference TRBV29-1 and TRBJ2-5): SAVISQKPSRDICQRGTSLTIQCQVDSQVTMMFWYRQQPGQSLTLIATANQGSEATYESGFVIDKFPISRPNLTFSTLTVSNMSPEDSSIYLCSVRTGPETQYFGPGTRLLVL.

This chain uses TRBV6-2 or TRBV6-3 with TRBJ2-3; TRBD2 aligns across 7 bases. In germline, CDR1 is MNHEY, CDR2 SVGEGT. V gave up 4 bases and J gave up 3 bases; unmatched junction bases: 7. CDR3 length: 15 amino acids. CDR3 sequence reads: CASSSTSRGTDTQYF. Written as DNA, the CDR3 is TGTGCCAGCAGTTCGACTAGCCGGGGGACAGATACGCAGTATTTT.

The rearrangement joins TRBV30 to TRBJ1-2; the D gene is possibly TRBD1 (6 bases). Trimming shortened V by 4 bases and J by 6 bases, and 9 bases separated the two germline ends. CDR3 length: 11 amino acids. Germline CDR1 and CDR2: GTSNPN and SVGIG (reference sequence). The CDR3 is CAWTTGHGYTF. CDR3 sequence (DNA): TGTGCCTGGACTACAGGGCATGGCTACACCTTC.

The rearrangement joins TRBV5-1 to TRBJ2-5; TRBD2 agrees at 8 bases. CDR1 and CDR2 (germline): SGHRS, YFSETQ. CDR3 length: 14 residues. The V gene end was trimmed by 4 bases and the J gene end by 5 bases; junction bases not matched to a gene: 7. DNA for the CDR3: TGCGCCAGCAGCAACGGGGGGGCCTTGGAGACCCAGTACTTC. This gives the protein CASSNGGALETQYF.